This paragraph reports one T cell receptor beta chain. Antigen specificity is unknown. This sample stems from a study of graft-versus-host responses after intestinal transplantation. The CDR3 is made up of 12 amino acids. V trimming: 10 bases; J trimming: 3 bases; junction bases outside the gene matches: 3. The germline V gene encodes CDR1 LNHDA and CDR2 SQIVND (reference sequence). Only in-frame clones appear in the TCRdb table, and some are missing; sequencing was by immunoSEQ multiplex PCR. This sample carries around 25,000 clones, roughly 82% of them seen once, and the ten largest clones take roughly 0.7%. General observations from the study: Present in recipient marrow, GvH clones included some that appeared first in ileum or blood.

Sequences were derived from unstimulated CD4+ T cells sorted from spleen or lymph node cells, sampled before intestinal transplant. The chain joins TRBV19 to TRBJ1-1; TRBD1 aligns across 9 bases. The receptor comes from a human donor who received an intestinal transplant. The CDR3 DNA reads as TGTGCCACACAGGGGGCTTACACTGAAGCTTTCTTT. It encodes CATQGAYTEAFF. Filled out from reference TRBV19 and TRBJ1-1, the complete variable domain reads DGGITQSPKYLFRKEGQNVTLSCEQNLNHDAMYWYRQDPGQGLRLIYYSQIVNDFQKGDIAEGYSVSREKKESFPLTVTSAQKNPTAFYLCATQGAYTEAFFGQGTRLTVV.